Shown below are 28 T cell receptor beta chains from a single sample sequenced in a study of shared clonotypes between healthy human individuals. CD45RO negativity and positive selection for CCR7 defined naive CD8 cells, a population that excluded terminally differentiated effector memory CD45RA+ cells. The repertoire was sequenced with immunoSEQ multiplex PCR; TCRdb's copy has only in-frame clones and lacks some. Of around 2.1 million clones listed, approximately 94% are singletons. The sample taken for sequencing was naive CD8+ T cells from PBMCs. These TCRs come from a man aged 18 to 35 in good health. Some clones in this sample may be carry-over from other donors' samples.

This chain uses TRBV28 with TRBJ2-5; D is possibly TRBD1 (6 bases). Germline V gene sequence: CDR1 MDHEN, CDR2 SYDVKM. V shed 2 bases and J shed 3 bases, with 10 bases lying between them. There are 14 residues in the CDR3. The CDR3 DNA follows: TGTGCCAGCAGTTTACCCCAGGGGAAAGAGACCCAGTACTTC. Protein: CASSLPQGKETQYF.

The table lists this clone with a count of one. The CDR3 loop reads CASRPGLANEQFF. CDR3 nucleotide sequence: TGTGCCAGCAGGCCGGGACTAGCGAATGAGCAGTTCTTC. The chain combines TRBV2 with TRBJ2-1, with 10 nucleotides matching TRBD2. This CDR3 region has 13 residues. V lost 6 bases to trimming and J lost 7 bases; unmatched junction nucleotides: 3. CDR1 and CDR2 from the germline V gene are SNHLY and FYNNEI.

The rearrangement uses TRBV4-3 and TRBJ2-7, with 8 bases identical to TRBD1. The CDR3 is 14 residues long. The germline gives CDR1 LGHNA, CDR2 YSLEER. The V gene end was trimmed by 4 bases and the J gene end by 5 bases; junction bases not matched to a gene: 7. CDR3 in amino acids: CASSLTGGSHEQYF. Here the CDR3 DNA reads TGCGCCAGCAGCCTCACAGGGGGATCCCACGAGCAGTACTTC.

Remarks on this clone: The sample carries other DNA sequences with the same CDR3. V is TRBV28 and J is TRBJ2-7, with D possibly being TRBD1 (6 bases). This CDR3 is built from 15 residues. Per germline, CDR1 MDHEN and CDR2 SYDVKM. V was cut by 3 bases and J by 1 base, with 13 bases left in between. CDR3 sequence: CASSFAGVPSYEQYF. CDR3 DNA sequence: TGTGCCAGCAGTTTCGCAGGGGTCCCGTCCTACGAGCAGTACTTC.

V usage is TRBV5-6 and J usage is TRBJ1-5; D is unclear. Germline values: CDR1 SGHDT, CDR2 YYEEEE. The ends were cut back, 0 bases at V and 2 bases at J, with 9 bases in the middle. The CDR3 is 15 residues long. CDR3 sequence (DNA): TGTGCCAGCAGCTTGGGGGGTTGGGGCAATCAGCCCCAGCATTTT. Its protein product is CASSLGGWGNQPQHF.

CDR3 nucleotides: TGTGCCAGCAGCTTAGGAATCCCAGGGGGCCAATATGGCTACACCTTC. It specifies CASSLGIPGGQYGYTF. V is TRBV7-6 and J is TRBJ1-2; 8 nucleotides match TRBD1. Germline trimming cut 1 base from V and 5 bases from J; bases unmatched to any gene: 9. Germline V gene lookup returns CDR1 SGHVS and CDR2 FNYEAQ. CDR3 length equals 16 residues.

V and J are TRBV14 and TRBJ2-7; no reliable D call. Germline lookup yields CDR1 SGHDN and CDR2 FVKESK. The CDR3 sequence is 13 residues long. Between the trimmed V and J ends, which lost 0 bases and 7 bases, there was a span of 10 bases. CDR3 in DNA: TGTGCCAGCAGCCAAGACGGCTGGCAAGAGCAGTACTTC. This encodes CASSQDGWQEQYF.

The chain couples TRBV5-3 to TRBJ1-5; TRBD1 is a possible D gene (5 bases). TRBV5-3 is designated an ORF whose function remains uncertain. The V end was cut by 0 bases, the J end by 4 bases, with 8 bases between. The CDR3 consists of 14 residues. CDR3 DNA sequence: TGTGCCAGAAGCTTGGGCGGGGCTAATCAGCCCCAGCATTTT. As protein: CARSLGGANQPQHF.

The chain employs TRBV7-9 and TRBJ1-4; maybe TRBD1 (5 bases). The CDR3 has 18 residues. The V gene lost 0 bases and the J gene lost 7 bases, with 21 bases spanning the gap. Germline CDR1 SEHNR, CDR2 FQNEAQ (reference sequence). CDR3: CASSLAFGRARESEKLFF. In nucleotides, the CDR3 is TGTGCCAGCAGCTTAGCGTTCGGCAGGGCACGTGAGAGTGAAAAACTGTTTTTT.

V and J are TRBV10-3 and TRBJ2-3, with a possible D match to TRBD2 (6 bases). V lost 5 bases to trimming and J lost 6 bases, with 18 bases between them. The CDR3 covers 15 residues. Germline values: CDR1 ENHRY, CDR2 SYGVKD. The CDR3 DNA reads TGTGCCATCAGTCGGGACTTTCTAGGTTCGGATACGCAGTATTTT. Amino acid sequence: CAISRDFLGSDTQYF.

The V gene is TRBV11-2, the J gene TRBJ2-1; D may correspond to TRBD1 or TRBD2 (5 bases each). Germline loops: CDR1 SGHAT, CDR2 FQNNGV. The V end lost 3 bases, the J end lost 3 bases, and 12 bases lay between the germline ends. The CDR3 is 15 amino acids. The CDR3 region is CASSFGGIGYNEQFF. The DNA of the CDR3 is TGTGCCAGCAGCTTTGGGGGAATTGGCTACAATGAGCAGTTCTTC. Drawing the rest from reference TRBV11-2 and TRBJ2-1, the complete variable domain is EAGVAQSPRYKIIEKRQSVAFWCNPISGHATLYWYQQILGQGPKLLIQFQNNGVVDDSQLPKDRFSAERLKGVDSTLKIQPAKLEDSAVYLCASSFGGIGYNEQFFGPGTRLTVL.

This clone was counted a single time. The chain joins TRBV4-3 to TRBJ1-1; TRBD1 is a possible D gene (6 bases). The germline V gene has CDR1 LGHNA and CDR2 YSLEER. The CDR3 consists of 16 residues. V was trimmed by 4 bases and J by 5 bases, leaving 20 bases between them. The DNA for the CDR3 is TGCGCCAGCAGCCGGTTACTCGGGGGGCGCGGGACTGAAGCTTTCTTT. Residues: CASSRLLGGRGTEAFF.

This chain connects TRBV27 to TRBJ2-3, with 11 bases fitting TRBD2. Germline V CDR1 and CDR2: MNHEY, SMNVEV (reference sequence). The CDR3 extends over 15 amino acids. V lost 6 bases and J lost 3; bases outside the gene matches: 5. Here the CDR3 DNA reads TGTGCCAGCAGCGCGGGACTAGCGGTAACAGATACGCAGTATTTT. This encodes CASSAGLAVTDTQYF.

V and J are TRBV6-9 and TRBJ2-4, with 7 bases matching TRBD1. Germline V gene lookup returns CDR1 MNHGY and CDR2 SVAAGI. The CDR3 covers 16 residues. The V and J ends lost 5 bases and 1 base, in that order; junction bases with no gene match: 8. The CDR3 bases are TGTGCCAGCAGTCCTGAGACAGGGTGGGCCAAAAACATTCAGTACTTC. Residues: CASSPETGWAKNIQYF.

The chain couples TRBV11-2 to TRBJ1-3; no firm D call. Per germline, CDR1 SGHAT and CDR2 FQNNGV. This CDR3 comprises 19 residues. V lost 1 base and J lost 2, with 21 bases in between. CDR3 protein: CASSLAWLSGPRTGNTIYF. The DNA of the CDR3 is TGTGCCAGCAGCTTAGCGTGGTTGTCAGGACCTAGGACTGGAAACACCATATATTTT.

This chain joins TRBV27 and TRBJ1-1, with no clear D. Trimming left V 1 base short and J 0 bases short, with 6 bases between. The CDR3 covers 14 residues. Germline values: CDR1 MNHEY, CDR2 SMNVEV (reference sequence). The DNA of the CDR3 is TGTGCCAGCAGTTTATATCAGATGAACACTGAAGCTTTCTTT. Protein product: CASSLYQMNTEAFF.

Concerning this clone itself: The identical CDR3 is also encoded by other nucleotide sequences in the sample. V is TRBV28 and J is TRBJ2-7; weak D call: TRBD1 (6 bases). Trimming removed 3 bases from V and 0 bases from J, with 6 bases in between. Looked up from germline, CDR1 is MDHEN and CDR2 is SYDVKM. The CDR3 has 13 residues. The CDR3 sequence: CASSLGASYEQYF. The CDR3 DNA follows: TGTGCCAGCAGTTTGGGGGCCTCCTACGAGCAGTACTTC. Drawing the rest from reference TRBV28 and TRBJ2-7, the complete variable domain is DVKVTQSSRYLVKRTGEKVFLECVQDMDHENMFWYRQDPGLGLRLIYFSYDVKMKEKGDIPEGYSVSREKKERFSLILESASTNQTSMYLCASSLGASYEQYFGPGTRLTVT.

This chain joins TRBV5-4 and TRBJ2-2; D is uncertain. Germline loops: CDR1 SGHNT, CDR2 YYREEE (reference sequence). CDR3 length: 15 residues. V was clipped by 1 base and J by 6 bases, with 13 bases between them. CDR3 sequence (DNA): TGTGCCAGCAGCTTGATTGGACGGGCCCCCGGGGAGCTGTTTTTT. It specifies CASSLIGRAPGELFF.

A note on this clone: Within the sample, other DNA sequences also encode this same CDR3. CDR3 sequence (DNA): TGTGCCAGCAGTTACGAGGGCTACGAGCAGTACTTC. Protein: CASSYEGYEQYF. This chain joins TRBV6-5 and TRBJ2-7; TRBD2 is a possible D gene (5 bases). This CDR3 spans 12 amino acids. Per the germline V gene, CDR1 is MNHEY and CDR2 is SVGAGI. Deletions cut 2 bases from V and 3 bases from J, with 5 bases between.

The V gene is TRBV9, the J gene TRBJ2-3; D is possibly TRBD1 or TRBD2 (5 bases each). CDR1 SGDLS and CDR2 YYNGEE come from the germline V gene. This CDR3 region has 16 residues. Trimming took 2 bases from V and 3 from J, leaving 16 bases between them. The CDR3 here is CASSVAPGRWTDTQYF. The CDR3 nucleotides read TGTGCCAGCAGCGTCGCACCGGGACGTTGGACAGATACGCAGTATTTT.

The rearrangement uses TRBV5-1 and TRBJ2-1; TRBD2 might be the D (6 bases). The CDR3 is made up of 13 amino acids. Trimming left V 5 bases short and J 8 bases short, with 14 bases between. The V gene's germline CDR1 is SGHRS and CDR2 YFSETQ. The CDR3 here is CASRWRGSDEQFF. Here the CDR3 DNA reads TGCGCCAGCAGGTGGCGGGGAAGCGATGAGCAGTTCTTC.

The chain employs TRBV29-1 and TRBJ2-3; 12 bases align to TRBD2. Unmatched junction bases numbered 10, after V lost 8 bases and J lost 4 bases. The CDR3 sequence is 15 residues long. Germline V gene lookup returns CDR1 SQVTM and CDR2 ANQGSEA. CDR3 protein: CSFSETSGSADTQYF. CDR3 nucleotide sequence: TGCAGCTTTTCCGAGACTAGCGGGAGCGCAGATACGCAGTATTTT.

The V call is TRBV19, the J call TRBJ1-2, with TRBD1 as a possible D gene (5 bases). Germline V CDR1 and CDR2: LNHDA, SQIVND (reference sequence). CDR3 length: 14 residues. V was cut by 6 bases and J by 4 bases, with 15 bases left in between. The CDR3 DNA reads as TGTGCCAGTAGGGTAGCGGGGGAGACCTATGGCTACACCTTC. Translated, it gives CASRVAGETYGYTF. Filled out from reference TRBV19 and TRBJ1-2, the complete variable domain reads DGGITQSPKYLFRKEGQNVTLSCEQNLNHDAMYWYRQDPGQGLRLIYYSQIVNDFQKGDIAEGYSVSREKKESFPLTVTSAQKNPTAFYLCASRVAGETYGYTFGSGTRLTVV.

V is TRBV12-5 and J is TRBJ1-1, with D perhaps TRBD1 (5 bases). V lost 5 bases, J lost 6 bases, and 13 bases lay in between. The CDR3 extends over 13 amino acids. Germline CDR1 reads LGHNT; CDR2 reads FRNRAP. CDR3 sequence reads: CASGGGDRSEAFF. The DNA for the CDR3 is TGTGCTAGTGGTGGCGGGGACCGCTCTGAAGCTTTCTTT.

The V gene is TRBV11-2, the J gene TRBJ2-7, with 9 bases that match TRBD2. Germline V gene data show CDR1 as SGHAT and CDR2 as FQNNGV. The CDR3 has 19 residues. Trimming cost V 4 bases and J 1 base; bases outside gene matches: 17. The CDR3 loop is CASSSNSIRLAAFSYEQYF. Written as DNA, the CDR3 is TGTGCCAGCAGCTCCAACTCCATCCGACTAGCGGCCTTTTCCTACGAGCAGTACTTC.

The V gene is TRBV18, the J gene TRBJ2-5; TRBD1 might be the D (5 bases). The ends were cut back, 3 bases at V and 3 bases at J, with 11 bases in the middle. In germline, CDR1 is KGHSH, CDR2 LQKENI. This CDR3 has 14 residues. CDR3 coding DNA: TGTGCCAGCTCACCCCTGGTAGGGGAAGAGACCCAGTACTTC. This sequence encodes CASSPLVGEETQYF.

The rearrangement uses TRBV19 and TRBJ2-7, with D possibly TRBD2 on 5 matching bases. Germline CDR1 is LNHDA and CDR2 is SQIVND (reference sequence). Trimming left V 2 bases short and J 2 bases short, with 10 bases between. The CDR3 sequence is 14 residues long. In DNA, the CDR3 is TGTGCCAGTAGTATAACAGCGGAGGCCTACGAGCAGTACTTC. Protein product: CASSITAEAYEQYF.

CDR3 sequence (DNA): TGTGCCACCAGCAGAGGACTTCGGGACCAAACCTACGAGCAGTACTTC. Protein: CATSRGLRDQTYEQYF. J is TRBJ2-7 and V is TRBV15; D might be TRBD1 or TRBD2, each matching 5 bases. There are 16 residues in the CDR3. Germline values: CDR1 LNHNV, CDR2 YYDKDF (reference sequence). Trimming stripped 1 base from V and 2 bases from J, with 15 bases between.